The present TCR beta chain was sequenced within a study of T cell changes during pregnancy in multiple sclerosis. Assay: immunoSEQ multiplex PCR; the TCRdb copy retains only in-frame clones and omits some. Of 40,000 to 50,000 clones detected, 80% to 95% appear once; the ten largest clones hold roughly 4%. The CDR3 contains 17 residues. The germline CDR1 and CDR2 sequences are MGHRA and YSYEKL. With 0 bases removed from V and 0 bases from J, the gap between germline ends came to 9 bases. This clone was picked up one time. The sample consisted of CD8+ T cells from peripheral blood mononuclear cells, taken after pregnancy. The V and J genes are TRBV4-1 and TRBJ2-6; D unresolved. The TCR was taken from a female donor with multiple sclerosis, enrolled in a pregnancy study. CDR3 nucleotides: TGCGCCAGCAGCCAAGATCTGAGAAACTCTGGGGCCAACGTCCTGACTTTC. Protein: CASSQDLRNSGANVLTF.